These 24 T cell receptor beta chains were all obtained from the same sample, sequenced in a study of OX40 agonist ivuxolimab in advanced cancers. Clones were sequenced by immunoSEQ multiplex PCR, and TCRdb holds only the in-frame ones, with some missing. The sample consists of 40,000 to 60,000 clones, approximately 85% of them appearing once. This sample comprised CD4+ or CD8+ T cells sorted from blood, obtained in a trial of the OX40 agonist ivuxolimab. All receptors derive from an adult with an advanced solid tumor such as melanoma, head and neck, liver or kidney cancer.

In its sample, this clone was seen once. The rearrangement links TRBV28 to TRBJ1-2, with a possible D match to TRBD1 (5 bases). Germline CDR1 is MDHEN and CDR2 is SYDVKM. There are 14 residues in the CDR3. The V gene lost 4 bases and the J gene lost 2 bases, with 11 bases spanning the gap. CDR3 in DNA: TGTGCCAGCAGTTCAGGGTACCCAAACTATGGCTACACCTTC. Its protein product is CASSSGYPNYGYTF.

This chain joins TRBV6-1 and TRBJ1-5, with a tentative D call TRBD1 (5 bases). The ends were cut back, 1 base at V and 7 bases at J, with 8 bases in the middle. This CDR3 has 13 residues. Germline CDR1 and CDR2: MNHNS and SASEGT. In DNA, the CDR3 is TGTGCCAGCAGTGAAGGGGGCCGACAGCCCCAGCATTTT. Protein sequence: CASSEGGRQPQHF.

The rearrangement links TRBV6-5 to TRBJ1-5, with D hard to call. Germline values: CDR1 MNHEY, CDR2 SVGAGI. Trimming shortened V by 6 bases and J by 6 bases, and 12 bases separated the two germline ends. CDR3 length: 13 amino acids. The CDR3 region has the DNA TGTGCCAGCAGCCAAACTTTCGGTCAGCCCCAGCATTTT. It is translated as CASSQTFGQPQHF.

The V gene is TRBV6-1, the J gene TRBJ1-2; D gene uncertain. Trimming took off 2 bases at V and 4 bases at J, with 5 bases between the two ends. This CDR3 is 12 amino acids long. Looked up from germline, CDR1 is MNHNS and CDR2 is SASEGT. The CDR3 DNA follows: TGTGCCAGCAGTGAAACAGTCTATGGCTACACCTTC. Its translation: CASSETVYGYTF.

Note on this clone: This may be a read error: a much more frequent sequence differs by one nucleotide. The same CDR3 also results from other DNA sequences found in this sample. V usage is TRBV7-9 and J usage is TRBJ2-2; perhaps TRBD2 as D (6 bases). CDR1 is SEHNR, CDR2 FQNEAQ, per germline (reference sequence). Trimming took off 5 bases at V and 0 bases at J, with 16 bases between the two ends. CDR3 length: 17 amino acids. CDR3 in DNA: TGTGCCAGCAGCCTACGGCGGGGTAATGCGAACACCGGGGAGCTGTTTTTT. As protein: CASSLRRGNANTGELFF.

The chain is built from TRBV19 and TRBJ2-3; 7 positions agree with TRBD2. The CDR3 runs to 15 residues. The ends lost 7 bases at V and 3 bases at J; junction bases unmatched: 10. CDR1 is LNHDA and CDR2 is SQIVND in the germline V gene (reference sequence). CDR3 DNA: TGTGCCAGTACCAAGACGTCTAGCGGTACAGATACGCAGTATTTT. It is translated as CASTKTSSGTDTQYF.

The V and J genes are TRBV6-1 and TRBJ1-1; TRBD1 agrees at 7 bases. The V and J ends lost 6 bases and 3 bases, in that order; junction bases with no gene match: 7. The CDR3 is 14 residues long. CDR1 is MNHNS and CDR2 is SASEGT in the germline V gene. As DNA, the CDR3 is TGTGCCAGCAGCAGGGGGGACGGGGACACTGAAGCTTTCTTT. This translates into CASSRGDGDTEAFF.

The chain joins TRBV18 to TRBJ2-5; D ambiguous. Germline assignment: CDR1 KGHSH and CDR2 LQKENI. The CDR3 is 14 amino acids. Trimming took 2 bases from V and 4 from J, leaving 11 bases between them. This CDR3 is CASSPGTVGETQYF. The CDR3 region has the DNA TGTGCCAGCTCACCAGGAACGGTGGGAGAGACCCAGTACTTC.

This chain uses TRBV6-1 with TRBJ2-3; D call uncertain. The V end lost 1 base, the J end lost 4 bases, and 12 bases lay between the germline ends. The CDR3 covers 15 residues. Germline V lookup: CDR1 MNHNS, CDR2 SASEGT. CDR3 protein: CASSEGRAGPDTQYF. The CDR3 DNA reads as TGTGCCAGCAGTGAAGGGCGCGCCGGTCCAGATACGCAGTATTTT.

The chain recombines TRBV18 with TRBJ2-5; the D gene is possibly TRBD2 (6 bases). The CDR3 extends over 15 amino acids. V was clipped by 0 bases and J by 5 bases, with 13 bases between them. Germline V gene sequence: CDR1 KGHSH, CDR2 LQKENI. CDR3 amino acids: CASSPPGRAGETQYF. The CDR3 bases are TGTGCCAGCTCACCACCGGGACGGGCGGGGGAGACCCAGTACTTC.

This chain connects TRBV18 to TRBJ1-1; no clear D. From germline, CDR1 is KGHSH and CDR2 LQKENI. The ends were cut back, 0 bases at V and 5 bases at J, with 7 bases in the middle. There are 13 residues in the CDR3. Written as DNA, the CDR3 is TGTGCCAGCTCACCACCGGTCGCGACTGAAGCTTTCTTT. As protein: CASSPPVATEAFF.

The V call is TRBV4-2, the J call TRBJ2-7; D not resolved. Trimming stripped 0 bases from V and 1 base from J, with 7 bases between. Germline V gene data show CDR1 as LGHNA and CDR2 as YNFKEQ. The CDR3 contains 14 residues. The CDR3 nucleotides are TGTGCCAGCAGCCAAGACAGGTCATCCTACGAGCAGTACTTC. Translation: CASSQDRSSYEQYF.

The CDR3 spells CASSPPFKNTEAFF. CDR3 nucleotide sequence: TGTGCCAGCTCACCACCGTTCAAGAACACTGAAGCTTTCTTT. The V call is TRBV18, the J call TRBJ1-1; D ambiguous. The CDR3 runs 14 residues. Deletions cut 0 bases from V and 1 base from J, with 6 bases between. CDR1 and CDR2 from the germline V gene are KGHSH and LQKENI.

This chain joins TRBV5-4 and TRBJ1-4; 8 bases agree with TRBD1. The V gene end was trimmed by 3 bases and the J gene end by 0 bases; junction bases not matched to a gene: 1. The CDR3 consists of 15 residues. The V gene's germline CDR1 is SGHNT and CDR2 YYREEE (reference sequence). The CDR3 nucleotides are TGTGCCAGCAGCTCAGGGGGCCCAACTAATGAAAAACTGTTTTTT. The encoded protein is CASSSGGPTNEKLFF.

The genes are TRBV30 and TRBJ1-2, with D possibly TRBD1 on 5 matching bases. The V end was cut by 2 bases, the J end by 2 bases, with 15 bases between. Germline V gives CDR1 GTSNPN, CDR2 SVGIG (reference sequence). The CDR3 has 15 residues. The CDR3: CAWSPGTGANYGYTF. CDR3 coding DNA: TGTGCCTGGAGTCCAGGGACCGGCGCGAACTATGGCTACACCTTC.

The CDR3 loop reads CASGEGQMNTEAFF. CDR3 nucleotide sequence: TGTGCCAGCGGAGAGGGACAGATGAACACTGAAGCTTTCTTT. The gene calls are TRBV28 and TRBJ1-1, with 7 bases lining up with TRBD1. The CDR3 runs 14 residues. J was trimmed by 0 bases and V by 8 bases; bases with no gene match: 6. From germline, CDR1 is MDHEN and CDR2 SYDVKM. The full variable domain, in which reference TRBV28 and TRBJ1-1 provide the parts outside the CDR3, is DVKVTQSSRYLVKRTGEKVFLECVQDMDHENMFWYRQDPGLGLRLIYFSYDVKMKEKGDIPEGYSVSREKKERFSLILESASTNQTSMYLCASGEGQMNTEAFFGQGTRLTVV.

The chain joins TRBV9 to TRBJ1-3; 9 bases match TRBD1. The CDR3 is 16 amino acids. Germline loops: CDR1 SGDLS, CDR2 YYNGEE. The ends lost 4 bases at V and 4 bases at J; junction bases unmatched: 9. CDR3 nucleotide sequence: TGTGCCAGCAGCTTCAGGGACAGGGCTCTCGGAAACACCATATATTTT. It is translated as CASSFRDRALGNTIYF.

The chain's CDR3 is CAWSVQDRYWVLFF. The DNA for the CDR3 is TGTGCCTGGAGTGTACAGGACAGGTATTGGGTGCTGTTTTTT. V usage is TRBV30 and J usage is TRBJ1-4, with TRBD1 matching 7 bases. CDR1 is GTSNPN, CDR2 SVGIG, per germline (reference sequence). Trimming took 0 bases from V and 14 from J; bases not matched to a gene: 12. CDR3 length equals 14 residues.

The gene calls are TRBV13 and TRBJ1-3, with D hard to call. Deletions cut 3 bases from V and 6 bases from J, with 12 bases between. This CDR3 contains 14 residues. Per the germline V gene, CDR1 is PRHDT and CDR2 is FYEKMQ (reference sequence). CDR3 sequence reads: CASSFVGGTNTIYF. Here the CDR3 DNA reads TGTGCCAGCAGCTTCGTGGGCGGTACAAACACCATATATTTT. Looking up the rest from reference TRBV13 and TRBJ1-3 gives the full variable domain: AAGVIQSPRHLIKEKRETATLKCYPIPRHDTVYWYQQGPGQDPQFLISFYEKMQSDKGSIPDRFSAQQFSDYHSELNMSSLELGDSALYFCASSFVGGTNTIYFGEGSWLTVV.

This clone was found a few times. J is TRBJ2-2 and V is TRBV18; 12 nucleotides line up with TRBD2. The germline CDR1 and CDR2 sequences are KGHSH and LQKENI. The CDR3 extends over 15 amino acids. Losses at the gene ends were 4 bases for V and 7 bases for J; bases not matched to a gene: 4. Here the CDR3 DNA reads TGTGCCAGCTCACGGACTAGCGGGATGGACGGGGAGCTGTTTTTT. Amino acids: CASSRTSGMDGELFF.

This clone was detected a few times. This sequence joins TRBV4-1 and TRBJ2-1, with a possible D match to TRBD2 (5 bases). Germline-derived CDR1 and CDR2 are MGHRA and YSYEKL. V was pared by 2 bases and J by 6 bases, with 20 bases between. The CDR3 totals 17 residues. CDR3 protein: CASSQRLEASWGNEQFF. In DNA, the CDR3 is TGCGCCAGCAGCCAAAGATTGGAGGCTAGCTGGGGCAATGAGCAGTTCTTC.

The CDR3 region is CASSWDRQTPQYF. DNA of the CDR3: TGTGCCAGCAGTTGGGACAGGCAGACTCCCCAGTACTTC. The rearrangement uses TRBV11-3 and TRBJ2-5; TRBD1 agrees at 8 bases. Germline V lookup: CDR1 SGHNT, CDR2 YENEEA. The CDR3 length is 13 residues. Trimming at V came to 6 bases and at J to 9 bases, leaving 9 bases not matched to a gene.

The chain has TRBV28 and TRBJ2-1; D possibly matches TRBD1 or TRBD2 (5 bases each). V was cut by 8 bases and J by 9 bases, with 20 bases left in between. Germline loops: CDR1 MDHEN, CDR2 SYDVKM. The CDR3 length is 14 residues. CDR3 sequence reads: CASDPGTAAGEQFF. The CDR3 DNA is TGTGCCAGCGACCCCGGGACGGCGGCCGGTGAGCAGTTCTTC.

The chain uses TRBV7-9 and TRBJ2-1; D not resolved. The V end was cut by 5 bases, the J end by 8 bases, with 19 bases between. Germline V gene lookup returns CDR1 SEHNR and CDR2 FQNEAQ (reference sequence). There are 15 residues in the CDR3. The CDR3 nucleotides are TGTGCCAGCAGCGCTCGCCCGTTTTTGGATGATGAGCAGTTCTTC. Its translation: CASSARPFLDDEQFF. Full variable domain (missing parts from reference TRBV7-9 and TRBJ2-1): DTGVSQNPRHKITKRGQNVTFRCDPISEHNRLYWYRQTLGQGPEFLTYFQNEAQLEKSRLLSDRFSAERPKGSFSTLEIQRTEQGDSAMYLCASSARPFLDDEQFFGPGTRLTVL.